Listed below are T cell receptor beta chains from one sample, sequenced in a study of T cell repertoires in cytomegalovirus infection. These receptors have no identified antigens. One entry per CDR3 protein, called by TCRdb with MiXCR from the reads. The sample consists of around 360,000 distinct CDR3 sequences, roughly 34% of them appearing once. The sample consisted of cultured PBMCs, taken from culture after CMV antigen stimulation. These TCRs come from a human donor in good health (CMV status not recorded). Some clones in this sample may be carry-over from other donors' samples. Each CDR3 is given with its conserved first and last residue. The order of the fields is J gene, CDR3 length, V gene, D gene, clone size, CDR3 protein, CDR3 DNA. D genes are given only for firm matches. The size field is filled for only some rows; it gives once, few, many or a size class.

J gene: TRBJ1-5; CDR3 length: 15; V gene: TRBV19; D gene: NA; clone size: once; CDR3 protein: CTSSREVRSNQPQHF; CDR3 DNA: TGTACCAGTAGTCGAGAGGTTAGGAGCAATCAGCCCCAGCATTTT
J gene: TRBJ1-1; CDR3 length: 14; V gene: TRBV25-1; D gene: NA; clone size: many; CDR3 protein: CASSDWGLNTEAFF; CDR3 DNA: TGTGCCAGCAGTGACTGGGGCTTGAACACTGAAGCTTTCTTT
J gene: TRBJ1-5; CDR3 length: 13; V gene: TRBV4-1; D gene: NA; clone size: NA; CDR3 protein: CASSLSQGQPQHF; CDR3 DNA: TGCGCCAGCAGCCTAAGTCAGGGGCAGCCCCAGCATTTT
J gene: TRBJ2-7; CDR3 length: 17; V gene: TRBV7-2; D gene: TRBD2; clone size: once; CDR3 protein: CASSSGLAGSYSYEQYF; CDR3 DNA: TGTGCCAGCAGCTCGGGACTAGCGGGCTCCTACTCCTACGAGCAGTACTTC
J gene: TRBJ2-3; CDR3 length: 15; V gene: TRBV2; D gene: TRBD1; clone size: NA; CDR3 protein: CATTTGTGIVGTQYF; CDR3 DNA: TGTGCCACTACGACCGGGACAGGGATTGTAGGTACGCAGTATTTT
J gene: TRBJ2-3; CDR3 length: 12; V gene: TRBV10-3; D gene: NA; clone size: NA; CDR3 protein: CAIKGGSDTQYF; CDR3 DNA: TGTGCCATCAAAGGGGGTTCAGATACGCAGTATTTT
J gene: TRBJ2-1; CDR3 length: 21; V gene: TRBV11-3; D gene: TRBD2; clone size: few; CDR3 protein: CASSLELGLAAKGRSYNEQFF; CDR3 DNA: TGTGCCAGCAGCTTAGAACTTGGACTAGCGGCCAAAGGTAGATCCTACAATGAGCAGTTCTTC
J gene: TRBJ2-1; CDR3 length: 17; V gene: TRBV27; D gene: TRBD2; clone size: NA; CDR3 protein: CASSLRVAGSPYNEQFF; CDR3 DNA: TGTGCCAGCAGTTTACGGGTAGCGGGAAGCCCCTACAATGAGCAGTTCTTC
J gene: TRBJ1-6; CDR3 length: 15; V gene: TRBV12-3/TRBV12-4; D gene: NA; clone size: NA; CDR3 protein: CASRFHPPISSPLHF; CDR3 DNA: TGTGCCAGCAGATTCCATCCCCCTATCAGCTCACCCCTCCACTTT
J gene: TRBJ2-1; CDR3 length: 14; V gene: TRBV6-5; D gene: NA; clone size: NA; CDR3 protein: CASSGGLLYNEQFF; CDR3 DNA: TGTGCCAGCAGTGGGGGACTCTTATACAATGAGCAGTTCTTC
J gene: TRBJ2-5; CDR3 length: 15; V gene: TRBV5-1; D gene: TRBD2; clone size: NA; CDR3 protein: CASSTTSGIGETQYF; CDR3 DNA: TGCGCCAGCAGCACGACTAGCGGGATCGGGGAGACCCAGTACTTC
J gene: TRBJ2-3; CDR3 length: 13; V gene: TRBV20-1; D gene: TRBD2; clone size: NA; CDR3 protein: CSGLAGSTDTQYF; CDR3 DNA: TGCAGTGGTTTAGCGGGGAGCACAGATACGCAGTATTTT
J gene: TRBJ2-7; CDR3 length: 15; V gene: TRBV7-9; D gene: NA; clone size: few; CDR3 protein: CASSLVGDSSYEQYF; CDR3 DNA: TGTGCCAGCAGCTTAGTAGGGGACTCCTCCTACGAGCAGTACTTC
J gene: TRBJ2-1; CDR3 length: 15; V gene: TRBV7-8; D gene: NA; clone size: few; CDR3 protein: CASSSTFPAYNEQFF; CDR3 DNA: TGTGCCAGCAGCTCCACCTTCCCCGCCTACAATGAGCAGTTCTTC
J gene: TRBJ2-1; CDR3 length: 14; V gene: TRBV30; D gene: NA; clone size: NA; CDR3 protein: CAWDRGDTYNEQFF; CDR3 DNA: TGTGCCTGGGACCGAGGGGACACCTACAATGAGCAGTTCTTC
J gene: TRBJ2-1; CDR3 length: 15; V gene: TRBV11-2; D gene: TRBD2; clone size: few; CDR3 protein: CASSRGTSVYNEQFF; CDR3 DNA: TGTGCCAGCAGCCGAGGGACTAGCGTATACAATGAGCAGTTCTTC
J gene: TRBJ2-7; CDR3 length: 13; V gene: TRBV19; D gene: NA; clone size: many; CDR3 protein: CASNPRGENEQYF; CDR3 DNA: TGTGCCAGTAACCCCCGCGGGGAAAACGAGCAGTACTTC
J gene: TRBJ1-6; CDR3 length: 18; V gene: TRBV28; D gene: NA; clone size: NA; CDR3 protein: CASRRSPGRSSYNSPLHF; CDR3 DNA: TGTGCCAGCAGAAGATCGCCGGGACGGAGCTCCTATAATTCACCCCTCCACTTT
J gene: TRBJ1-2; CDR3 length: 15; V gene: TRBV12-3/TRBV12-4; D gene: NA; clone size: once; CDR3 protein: CASRNPGGKSYGYTF; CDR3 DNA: TGTGCCAGCAGGAATCCGGGAGGGAAGTCCTATGGCTACACCTTC
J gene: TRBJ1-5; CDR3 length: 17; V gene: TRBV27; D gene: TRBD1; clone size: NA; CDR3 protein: CASSLFAQGERNQPQHF; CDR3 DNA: TGTGCCAGCAGTTTATTTGCGCAGGGGGAACGCAATCAGCCCCAGCATTTT
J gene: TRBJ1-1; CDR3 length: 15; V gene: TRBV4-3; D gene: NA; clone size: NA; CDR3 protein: CASSQDRGDYTEAFF; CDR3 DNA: TGCGCCAGCAGCCAAGATCGGGGAGATTACACTGAAGCTTTCTTT
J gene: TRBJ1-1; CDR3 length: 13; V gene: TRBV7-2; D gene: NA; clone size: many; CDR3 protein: CASSSTGNTEAFF; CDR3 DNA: TGTGCCAGCAGCTCGACAGGGAACACTGAAGCTTTCTTT
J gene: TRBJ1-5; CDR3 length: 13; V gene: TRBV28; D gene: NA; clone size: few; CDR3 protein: CASIEDRNQPQHF; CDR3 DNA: TGTGCCAGCATTGAGGACAGAAATCAGCCCCAGCATTTT
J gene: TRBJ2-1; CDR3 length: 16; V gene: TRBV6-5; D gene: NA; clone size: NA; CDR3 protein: CASSSEGPSSYNEQFF; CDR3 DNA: TGTGCCAGCAGTTCTGAGGGACCGAGCTCCTACAATGAGCAGTTCTTC
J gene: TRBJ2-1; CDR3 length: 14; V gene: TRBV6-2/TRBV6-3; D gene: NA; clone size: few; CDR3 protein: CASSYRRRGDEQFF; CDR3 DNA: TGTGCCAGCAGTTACCGGAGGAGGGGGGATGAGCAGTTCTTC
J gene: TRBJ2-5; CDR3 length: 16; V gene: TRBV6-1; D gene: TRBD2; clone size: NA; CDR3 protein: CASSHRLAGVMETQYF; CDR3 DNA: TGTGCCAGCAGTCATAGACTAGCGGGAGTAATGGAGACCCAGTACTTC
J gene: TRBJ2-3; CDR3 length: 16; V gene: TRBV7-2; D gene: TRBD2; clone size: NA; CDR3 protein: CASSLVQRGGFGTQYF; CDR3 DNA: TGTGCCAGCAGCTTAGTCCAGCGGGGGGGGTTCGGTACGCAGTATTTT
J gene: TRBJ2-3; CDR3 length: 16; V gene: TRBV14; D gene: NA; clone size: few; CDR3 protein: CASSQVELASTDTQYF; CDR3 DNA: TGTGCCAGCAGCCAAGTCGAACTTGCTAGCACAGATACGCAGTATTTT
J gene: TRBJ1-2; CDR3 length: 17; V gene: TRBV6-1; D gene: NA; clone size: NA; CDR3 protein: CASSSSSAGFLLYGYTF; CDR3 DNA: TGTGCCAGCAGTTCTTCAAGTGCAGGATTTCTCCTCTATGGCTACACCTTC
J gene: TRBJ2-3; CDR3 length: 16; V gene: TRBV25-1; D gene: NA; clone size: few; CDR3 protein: CASSEWVDSSTDTQYF; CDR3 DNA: TGTGCCAGCAGTGAATGGGTAGATTCTAGCACAGATACGCAGTATTTT
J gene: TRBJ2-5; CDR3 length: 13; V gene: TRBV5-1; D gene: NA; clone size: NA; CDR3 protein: CASSARPGETQYF; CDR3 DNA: TGCGCCAGCAGCGCGCGCCCGGGGGAGACCCAGTACTTC
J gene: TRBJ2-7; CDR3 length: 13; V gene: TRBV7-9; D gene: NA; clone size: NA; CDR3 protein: CASSLGAGFEQYF; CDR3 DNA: TGTGCCAGCAGCCTAGGGGCTGGGTTCGAGCAGTACTTC
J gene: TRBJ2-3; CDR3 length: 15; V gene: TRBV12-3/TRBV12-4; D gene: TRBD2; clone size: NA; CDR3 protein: CASSFEAGSTDTQYF; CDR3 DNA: TGTGCCAGCAGCTTCGAAGCGGGAAGCACAGATACGCAGTATTTT
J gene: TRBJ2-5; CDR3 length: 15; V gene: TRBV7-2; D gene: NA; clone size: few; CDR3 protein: CASSLGTGEFQTQYF; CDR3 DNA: TGTGCCAGCAGCTTAGGGACGGGAGAGTTCCAGACCCAGTACTTC
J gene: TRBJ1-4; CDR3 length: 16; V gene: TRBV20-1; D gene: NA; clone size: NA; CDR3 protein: CSASRNLGQPNEKLFF; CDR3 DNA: TGCAGTGCCAGCAGAAATCTGGGACAACCTAATGAAAAACTGTTTTTT
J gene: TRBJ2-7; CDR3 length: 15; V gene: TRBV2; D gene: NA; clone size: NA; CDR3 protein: CASSDLLTGSYEQYF; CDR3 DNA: TGTGCCAGCAGTGACCTTTTAACAGGAAGCTACGAGCAGTACTTC
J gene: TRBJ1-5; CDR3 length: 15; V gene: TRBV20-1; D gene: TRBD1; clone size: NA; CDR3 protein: CSAYLDRGGGQPQHF; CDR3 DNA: TGCAGTGCTTACCTTGACAGGGGAGGAGGGCAGCCCCAGCATTTT
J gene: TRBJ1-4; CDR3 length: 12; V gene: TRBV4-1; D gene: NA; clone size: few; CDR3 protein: CASSPAREKLFF; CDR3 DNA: TGCGCCAGCAGCCCTGCGCGTGAAAAACTGTTTTTT
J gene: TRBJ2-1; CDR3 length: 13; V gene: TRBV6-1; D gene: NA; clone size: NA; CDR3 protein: CASRTGALDEQFF; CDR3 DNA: TGTGCCAGCAGAACGGGGGCCCTCGATGAGCAGTTCTTC
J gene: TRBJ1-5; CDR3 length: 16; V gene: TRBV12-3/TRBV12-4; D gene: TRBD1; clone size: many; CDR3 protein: CASRSNRGSGNQPQHF; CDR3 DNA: TGTGCCAGCAGGAGCAACAGGGGATCAGGCAATCAGCCCCAGCATTTT
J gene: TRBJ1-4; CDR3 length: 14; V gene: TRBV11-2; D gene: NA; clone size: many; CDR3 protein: CASSYRAPNEKLFF; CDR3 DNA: TGTGCCAGCAGTTACCGGGCCCCTAATGAAAAACTGTTTTTT
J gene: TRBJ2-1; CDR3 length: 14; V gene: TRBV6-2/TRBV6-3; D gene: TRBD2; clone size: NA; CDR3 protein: CASKLAGGPGEQFF; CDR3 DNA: TGTGCCAGCAAACTAGCGGGAGGGCCCGGTGAGCAGTTCTTC
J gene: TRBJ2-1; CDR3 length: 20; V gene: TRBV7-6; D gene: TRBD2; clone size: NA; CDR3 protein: CASSFGYGTSGKGSYNEQFF; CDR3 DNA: TGTGCCAGCAGCTTTGGATATGGGACTAGCGGCAAGGGTTCCTACAATGAGCAGTTCTTC
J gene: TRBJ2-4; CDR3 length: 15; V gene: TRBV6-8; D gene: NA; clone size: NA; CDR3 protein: CASSYRVGLEDIQYF; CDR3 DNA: TGTGCCAGCAGTTACCGGGTGGGGTTGGAAGACATTCAGTACTTC
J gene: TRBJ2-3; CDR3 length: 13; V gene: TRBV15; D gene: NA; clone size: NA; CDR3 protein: CATSITGADTQYF; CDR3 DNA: TGTGCCACCAGCATTACTGGGGCAGATACGCAGTATTTT
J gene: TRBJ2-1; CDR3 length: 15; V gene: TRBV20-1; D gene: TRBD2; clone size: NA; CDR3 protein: CSASPTSGPYNEQFF; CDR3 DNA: TGCAGTGCTAGCCCTACTAGCGGACCTTACAATGAGCAGTTCTTC
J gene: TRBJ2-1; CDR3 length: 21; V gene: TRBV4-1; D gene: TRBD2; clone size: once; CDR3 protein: CASSQVRGTSGIIPSYNEQFF; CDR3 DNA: TGCGCCAGCAGCCAAGTCAGGGGGACTAGCGGGATTATTCCCTCCTACAATGAGCAGTTCTTC
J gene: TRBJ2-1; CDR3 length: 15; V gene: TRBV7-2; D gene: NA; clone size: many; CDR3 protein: CASSLALSYYNEQFF; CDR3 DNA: TGTGCCAGCAGCTTAGCGTTAAGTTACTACAATGAGCAGTTCTTC
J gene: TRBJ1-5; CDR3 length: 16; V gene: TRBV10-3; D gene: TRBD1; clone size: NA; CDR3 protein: CAISESGDSLNQPQHF; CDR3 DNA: TGTGCCATCAGTGAGTCGGGGGACAGTCTCAATCAGCCCCAGCATTTT
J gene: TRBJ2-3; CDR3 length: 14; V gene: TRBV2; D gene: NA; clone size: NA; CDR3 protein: CASTPDYYTDTQYF; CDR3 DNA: TGTGCCAGCACCCCGGACTATTACACAGATACGCAGTATTTT
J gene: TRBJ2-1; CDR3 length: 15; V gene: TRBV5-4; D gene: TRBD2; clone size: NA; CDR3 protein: CASYPGLAPYNEQFF; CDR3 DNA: TGTGCCAGCTATCCCGGACTAGCCCCCTACAATGAGCAGTTCTTC
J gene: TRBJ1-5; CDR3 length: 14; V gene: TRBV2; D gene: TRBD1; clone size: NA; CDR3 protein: CATGQDNSNQPQHF; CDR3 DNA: TGTGCCACCGGACAGGACAATAGCAATCAGCCCCAGCATTTT
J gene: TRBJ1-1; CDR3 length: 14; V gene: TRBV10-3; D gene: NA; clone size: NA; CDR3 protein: CAISGTASDTEAFF; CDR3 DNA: TGTGCCATCAGTGGTACCGCTTCGGACACTGAAGCTTTCTTT
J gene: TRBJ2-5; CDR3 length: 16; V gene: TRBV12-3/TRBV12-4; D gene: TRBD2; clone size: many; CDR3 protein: CASSLAPGTTHLAQYF; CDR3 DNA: TGTGCCAGCAGTTTAGCGCCTGGGACTACCCATTTGGCCCAGTACTTC
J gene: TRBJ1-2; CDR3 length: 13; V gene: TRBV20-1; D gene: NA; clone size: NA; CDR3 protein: CSASSWGVPGYTF; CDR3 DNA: TGCAGTGCATCATCATGGGGGGTCCCTGGCTACACCTTC
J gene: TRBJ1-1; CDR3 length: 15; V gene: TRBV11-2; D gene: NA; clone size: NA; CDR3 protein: CASSQNRFGTLGAFF; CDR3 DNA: TGTGCCAGCAGCCAGAACAGGTTCGGAACACTTGGAGCTTTCTTT
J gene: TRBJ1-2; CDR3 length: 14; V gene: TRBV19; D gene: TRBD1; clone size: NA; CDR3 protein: CASSNLDRAYGYTF; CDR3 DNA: TGTGCCAGTAGTAACCTGGACAGGGCTTATGGCTACACCTTC
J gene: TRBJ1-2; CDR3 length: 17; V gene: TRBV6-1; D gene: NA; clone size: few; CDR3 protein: CASSSQTGQGRNYGYTF; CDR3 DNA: TGTGCCAGCAGTAGTCAAACGGGGCAGGGGCGGAACTATGGCTACACCTTC
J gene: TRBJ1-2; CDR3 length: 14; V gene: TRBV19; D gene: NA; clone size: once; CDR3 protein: CASSIVSTVRGYTF; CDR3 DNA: TGTGCCAGTAGTATAGTGTCGACAGTTCGTGGCTACACCTTC